This entry lists 14 T cell receptor beta chains sequenced from one sample in a study of yellow fever vaccine responses in identical twins (dated by TCRdb to between 2018 and 2020). Library preparation was by RT-PCR. Sequencing was carried out with an Illumina HiSeq 2500. TCRdb reanalyzed the raw reads on its own, using fastp at Q25 for trimming and MiXCR for clone calling, and kept in-frame beta chains. Every CDR3 protein is listed once, alongside the most common genes and DNA of its rows. The table for this sample lists about 16,000 distinct CDR3 sequences; 80% to 85% of them were counted only once. Under 2% of the sample comes from the top ten. Sample: T cells from blood (PBMCs), unsorted or a sorted subset (not recorded which), taken before or after yellow fever vaccination (not recorded which). All receptors derive from a woman between 18 and 29 years old who received the yellow fever vaccine. Donor details come from another sample of the same person, matched by shared clones.

The chain is built from TRBV29-1 and TRBJ2-1, with D possibly matching TRBD2 (5 bases). V gave up 4 bases and J gave up 9 bases, with 10 bases separating them. The germline V gene encodes CDR1 SQVTM and CDR2 ANQGSEA. There are 11 residues in the CDR3. In nucleotides, the CDR3 is TGCAGCGTTGGAGGGTTGGGTGAGCAGTTCTTC. Translating it yields CSVGGLGEQFF.

The V call is TRBV28, the J call TRBJ1-4; D uncertain. Germline CDR1 and CDR2: MDHEN and SYDVKM. Trimming pared 3 bases from V and 0 bases from J, leaving 5 bases between. The CDR3 extends over 14 amino acids. The CDR3 loop reads CASSFGATNEKLFF. CDR3 DNA sequence: TGTGCCAGCAGTTTCGGGGCAACTAATGAAAAACTGTTTTTT.

This chain connects TRBV7-9 to TRBJ2-1, with 7 bases matching TRBD1. V was pared by 0 bases and J by 14 bases, with 7 bases of the junction left unmatched. This CDR3 has 13 amino acids. Germline V CDR1 and CDR2: SEHNR, FQNEAQ (reference sequence). This CDR3 reads CASSLALHGTEFF. CDR3 in DNA: TGTGCCAGCAGCTTAGCGCTTCATGGGACAGAGTTCTTC.

This chain joins TRBV20-1 and TRBJ2-7; either TRBD1 or TRBD2 may fit D (5 bases each). Trimming left V 7 bases short and J 2 bases short, with 12 bases between. The CDR3 length is 12 residues. CDR1 and CDR2 from the germline V gene are DFQATT and SNEGSKA (reference sequence). CDR3: CSVDGGTYEQYF. DNA for the CDR3: TGCAGTGTTGATGGGGGAACCTACGAGCAGTACTTC.

The chain recombines TRBV11-3 with TRBJ2-1; D remains ambiguous. The CDR3 extends over 12 amino acids. Trimming stripped 5 bases from V and 3 bases from J, with 5 bases between. Germline V gives CDR1 SGHNT, CDR2 YENEEA. CDR3 in amino acids: CASSTGYNEQFF. The DNA for the CDR3 is TGTGCCAGCAGCACCGGCTACAATGAGCAGTTCTTC.

The CDR3 DNA sequence: TGCGCCAGCGTCTTGGGGGGGAGCTCCTACGAGCAGTACTTC. Translating gives CASVLGGSSYEQYF. This chain joins TRBV5-1 and TRBJ2-7; 7 bases map to TRBD2. V dropped 7 bases and J dropped 0; count of bases not matched to a gene: 7. Germline V lookup: CDR1 SGHRS, CDR2 YFSETQ. CDR3 length: 14 amino acids.

The V gene is TRBV10-3, the J gene TRBJ1-2, with D possibly being TRBD1 (5 bases). Germline V CDR1 and CDR2: ENHRY, SYGVKD. Trimming left V 5 bases short and J 6 bases short, with 19 bases between. This CDR3 is 15 amino acids long. In DNA, the CDR3 is TGTGCCATCAGTTCTACCGGGACCCAAGCCCATGGCTACACCTTC. Protein sequence: CAISSTGTQAHGYTF.

The CDR3 here is CASSYSSNGGGQFF. The CDR3 bases are TGTGCCAGCAGTTACTCGAGCAATGGGGGAGGGCAGTTCTTC. The V call is TRBV6-5, the J call TRBJ2-1; maybe TRBD2 (6 bases). The CDR3 spans 14 residues. Looked up from germline, CDR1 is MNHEY and CDR2 is SVGAGI. V was cut by 0 bases and J by 12 bases, with 15 bases left in between.

This chain links TRBV11-3 with TRBJ2-1; D is unresolved. V was shortened by 0 bases and J by 6 bases, with 18 bases between the two germline ends. The germline CDR1 and CDR2 sequences are SGHNT and YENEEA. The CDR3 runs 17 residues. The CDR3 loop reads CASSLDQASGRTNEQFF. The CDR3, as DNA: TGTGCCAGCAGCTTAGACCAGGCCTCTGGAAGGACCAATGAGCAGTTCTTC.

The rearrangement uses TRBV5-1 and TRBJ2-7, with unresolved D. This CDR3 is built from 12 residues. Trimming pared 5 bases from V and 7 bases from J, leaving 13 bases between. CDR1 and CDR2 (germline): SGHRS, YFSETQ. The CDR3 is CASRRLEKEQYF. DNA for the CDR3: TGCGCCAGCAGGAGGCTTGAAAAAGAGCAGTACTTC.

This chain links TRBV2 with TRBJ2-1; D is ambiguous. Trimming shortened V by 6 bases and J by 5 bases, and 8 bases separated the two germline ends. Germline loops: CDR1 SNHLY, CDR2 FYNNEI. The CDR3 is 12 amino acids. DNA of the CDR3: TGTGCCAGCAGATACTCGGACAATGAGCAGTTCTTC. This sequence encodes CASRYSDNEQFF.

The V and J genes are TRBV20-1 and TRBJ2-3; maybe TRBD1 (6 bases). This CDR3 region has 12 residues. V was cut by 4 bases and J by 4 bases, with 9 bases left in between. Germline lookup yields CDR1 DFQATT and CDR2 SNEGSKA (reference sequence). The CDR3: CSANQGPDTQYF. CDR3 DNA sequence: TGCAGTGCTAACCAGGGGCCAGATACGCAGTATTTT.

The chain recombines TRBV11-2 with TRBJ2-1; 10 bases fit TRBD2. Looked up from germline, CDR1 is SGHAT and CDR2 is FQNNGV. V was pared by 6 bases and J by 5 bases, with 4 bases of the junction left unmatched. The length of the CDR3 is 14 residues. CDR3 protein: CASRPGLADNEQFF. DNA for the CDR3: TGTGCCAGCAGACCTGGACTAGCGGACAATGAGCAGTTCTTC.

The chain links TRBV29-1 to TRBJ2-5, with D perhaps matching TRBD1 or TRBD2 (5 bases each). Germline loops: CDR1 SQVTM, CDR2 ANQGSEA. V dropped 5 bases and J dropped 6 bases, with 19 bases sitting between them. The CDR3 length is 14 residues. The CDR3 region has the DNA TGCAGCGTTCACCCCGGGACCAACGTTAAGACCCAGTACTTC. This codes for CSVHPGTNVKTQYF.